These T cell receptor beta chains were read from a single sample in a study of cytomegalovirus exposure and HLA in healthy donors. Method: immunoSEQ multiplex PCR; TCRdb's copy keeps in-frame clones and lacks some. In the table there are about 120,000 clones, roughly 70% of which are singletons. The source material was PBMCs. All receptors come from a woman between 40 and 50 years old in good health and CMV-seropositive. Both conserved end residues are part of each CDR3. The order of the fields is clone size, D gene, J gene, V gene, CDR3 DNA, CDR3 protein. D genes are given only for firm matches. Only some rows state a clone size, as once, few, many or a class for expanded clones.

clone size: -; D gene: -; J gene: TRBJ2-7; V gene: TRBV6-5; CDR3 DNA: TGTGCCAGCAGTTACTCGAGGGGGTACGAGCAGTACTTC; CDR3 protein: CASSYSRGYEQYF
clone size: -; D gene: -; J gene: TRBJ2-7; V gene: TRBV7-2; CDR3 DNA: TGTGCCAGCAGCTTAACACGCTACGAGCAGTACTTC; CDR3 protein: CASSLTRYEQYF
clone size: -; D gene: TRBD1; J gene: TRBJ2-7; V gene: TRBV9; CDR3 DNA: TGTGCCAGCAGCGTAGGTCAGGGGGCCACCTACGAGCAGTACTTC; CDR3 protein: CASSVGQGATYEQYF
clone size: -; D gene: -; J gene: TRBJ2-2; V gene: TRBV29-1; CDR3 DNA: TGCAGCGTCGGGGAGGGGGGGCTAAACACCGGGGAGCTGTTTTTT; CDR3 protein: CSVGEGGLNTGELFF
clone size: few; D gene: -; J gene: TRBJ1-6; V gene: TRBV30; CDR3 DNA: TGTGCCTGGGCACTCATAGGAGGACGGCCTGGATCACCCCTCCACTTT; CDR3 protein: CAWALIGGRPGSPLHF
clone size: -; D gene: -; J gene: TRBJ1-6; V gene: TRBV6-5; CDR3 DNA: TGTGCCAGCAGTTTAAGAGGGATTAGTTCACCCCTCCACTTT; CDR3 protein: CASSLRGISSPLHF
clone size: medium-sized; D gene: -; J gene: TRBJ2-6; V gene: TRBV4-3; CDR3 DNA: TGCGCCAGCAGCCAAGATGCGGGGTCTGGGGCCAACGTCCTGACTTTC; CDR3 protein: CASSQDAGSGANVLTF
clone size: -; D gene: -; J gene: TRBJ2-7; V gene: TRBV5-1; CDR3 DNA: TGCGCCAGCAGCTTAGGGGCCGGCTACGAGCAGTACTTC; CDR3 protein: CASSLGAGYEQYF
clone size: -; D gene: -; J gene: TRBJ1-6; V gene: TRBV4-1; CDR3 DNA: TGCGCCAGCAGCCGCGAAATCGGGGACACCCATAATTCACCCCTCCACTTT; CDR3 protein: CASSREIGDTHNSPLHF
clone size: -; D gene: -; J gene: TRBJ2-7; V gene: TRBV27; CDR3 DNA: TGTGCCAGCAGTTCTAGCTCCTACGAGCAGTACTTC; CDR3 protein: CASSSSSYEQYF
clone size: few; D gene: TRBD1; J gene: TRBJ1-2; V gene: TRBV6-5; CDR3 DNA: TGTGCCAGCAGAACAGGGGAGCAACGTGGCTACACCTTC; CDR3 protein: CASRTGEQRGYTF
clone size: -; D gene: -; J gene: TRBJ2-3; V gene: TRBV5-1; CDR3 DNA: TGCGCCAGCAGTTCACAGGCGGGCACAGATACGCAGTATTTT; CDR3 protein: CASSSQAGTDTQYF
clone size: few; D gene: TRBD2; J gene: TRBJ2-5; V gene: TRBV30; CDR3 DNA: TGTGCCTGGAGTGTACGACGGGGGGGCGGTGGGGAGACCCAGTACTTC; CDR3 protein: CAWSVRRGGGGETQYF
clone size: few; D gene: -; J gene: TRBJ2-5; V gene: TRBV9; CDR3 DNA: TGTGCCAGCAGCGTAGCTTCGGGCGGGGAGACCCAGTACTTC; CDR3 protein: CASSVASGGETQYF
clone size: -; D gene: -; J gene: TRBJ1-5; V gene: TRBV19; CDR3 DNA: TGTGCCAGTAGTATCCTGGCTTCCAATCAGCCCCAGCATTTT; CDR3 protein: CASSILASNQPQHF
clone size: -; D gene: -; J gene: TRBJ1-2; V gene: TRBV4-2; CDR3 DNA: TGTGCCAGCAGCCAAGATCGTACTAACTATGGCTACACCTTC; CDR3 protein: CASSQDRTNYGYTF
clone size: -; D gene: -; J gene: TRBJ1-1; V gene: TRBV30; CDR3 DNA: TGTGCCTGGAGTGTGGGGCGTGAAGCTTTCTTT; CDR3 protein: CAWSVGREAFF
clone size: -; D gene: -; J gene: TRBJ2-5; V gene: TRBV28; CDR3 DNA: TGTGCCAGCAGCCCTACAGGACAAGAGACCCAGTACTTC; CDR3 protein: CASSPTGQETQYF
clone size: -; D gene: TRBD1; J gene: TRBJ2-7; V gene: TRBV29-1; CDR3 DNA: TGCAGCGTTGAATTTGTGGGGACAGCCTCCTACGAGCAGTACTTC; CDR3 protein: CSVEFVGTASYEQYF
clone size: -; D gene: TRBD2; J gene: TRBJ2-3; V gene: TRBV5-1; CDR3 DNA: TGCGCCAGCAGCCCGGGACTATCATACACAGATACGCAGTATTTT; CDR3 protein: CASSPGLSYTDTQYF
clone size: few; D gene: -; J gene: TRBJ1-5; V gene: TRBV7-2; CDR3 DNA: TGTGCCAGCAGCCCATTGACAGGCGTCTCGACAAATCAGCCCCAGCATTTT; CDR3 protein: CASSPLTGVSTNQPQHF
clone size: -; D gene: TRBD2; J gene: TRBJ2-1; V gene: TRBV6-4; CDR3 DNA: TGTGCCAGCAGTGACTCGGAACTAGCGGGGGGAGGGAATGAGCAGTTCTTC; CDR3 protein: CASSDSELAGGGNEQFF
clone size: -; D gene: TRBD2; J gene: TRBJ2-7; V gene: TRBV9; CDR3 DNA: TGTGCCAGCACCAGGACTAGCGCTAACTACGAGCAGTACTTC; CDR3 protein: CASTRTSANYEQYF
clone size: -; D gene: TRBD1; J gene: TRBJ2-1; V gene: TRBV19; CDR3 DNA: TGTGCCAGTAGTGGCCGGGACAGGGGGTTCTACAATGAGCAGTTCTTC; CDR3 protein: CASSGRDRGFYNEQFF
clone size: -; D gene: -; J gene: TRBJ2-2; V gene: TRBV28; CDR3 DNA: TGTGCCAGCAGTCGCAGGGTCGGCGGGGAGCTGTTTTTT; CDR3 protein: CASSRRVGGELFF
clone size: -; D gene: -; J gene: TRBJ1-3; V gene: TRBV19; CDR3 DNA: TGTGCCAGTACCCCGGAGGGTGGAAACACCATATATTTT; CDR3 protein: CASTPEGGNTIYF
clone size: few; D gene: -; J gene: TRBJ1-6; V gene: TRBV4-3; CDR3 DNA: TGCGCCAGCAGCCAAGATCATCTTCCAGGGGCTCTCCACTTT; CDR3 protein: CASSQDHLPGALHF
clone size: -; D gene: TRBD1; J gene: TRBJ2-3; V gene: TRBV7-3; CDR3 DNA: TGTGCCAGCAGTACGAACGGTTGGGGACAGCGCACAGATACGCAGTATTTT; CDR3 protein: CASSTNGWGQRTDTQYF
clone size: -; D gene: -; J gene: TRBJ2-5; V gene: TRBV4-3; CDR3 DNA: TGCGCCAGCAGCCGGCACGAGGGAGAGACCCAGTACTTC; CDR3 protein: CASSRHEGETQYF
clone size: -; D gene: TRBD1; J gene: TRBJ2-5; V gene: TRBV11-2; CDR3 DNA: TGTGCCAGCAGCTTAGGGACAGGGGGTGGAGAGACCCAGTACTTC; CDR3 protein: CASSLGTGGGETQYF
clone size: -; D gene: -; J gene: TRBJ2-7; V gene: TRBV19; CDR3 DNA: TGTGCCAGTAGGGAGCGGGCCGACTACGAGCAGTACTTC; CDR3 protein: CASRERADYEQYF
clone size: few; D gene: -; J gene: TRBJ2-7; V gene: TRBV6-5; CDR3 DNA: TGTGCCAGCAGTTACTCCCCGCGGCGGTTCTCCTACGAGCAGTACTTC; CDR3 protein: CASSYSPRRFSYEQYF
clone size: few; D gene: -; J gene: TRBJ1-4; V gene: TRBV5-4; CDR3 DNA: TGTGCCAGCAGCTTGGGACTTGAAAAACTGTTTTTT; CDR3 protein: CASSLGLEKLFF
clone size: -; D gene: TRBD1; J gene: TRBJ1-2; V gene: TRBV7-2; CDR3 DNA: TGTGCCAGCAGCTTAGGGACAGGGGTTCGGTATGGCTACACCTTC; CDR3 protein: CASSLGTGVRYGYTF
clone size: -; D gene: -; J gene: TRBJ2-1; V gene: TRBV5-6; CDR3 DNA: TGTGCCAGCAGCCCGGACAGCTACAATGAGCAGTTCTTC; CDR3 protein: CASSPDSYNEQFF
clone size: -; D gene: TRBD2; J gene: TRBJ2-3; V gene: TRBV5-1; CDR3 DNA: TGCGCCAGCAGCCTCGTACCGACTAGCGGGAGGTTTTTCAGCCCGACAGATACGCAGTATTTT; CDR3 protein: CASSLVPTSGRFFSPTDTQYF
clone size: -; D gene: -; J gene: TRBJ1-5; V gene: TRBV18; CDR3 DNA: TGTGCCAGCTCATGGGAGATGGAGGGTCGCAATCAGCCCCAGCATTTT; CDR3 protein: CASSWEMEGRNQPQHF
clone size: -; D gene: -; J gene: TRBJ1-3; V gene: TRBV6-6; CDR3 DNA: TGTGCCAGCAGTTACTCGAGCGGGGGACGGGGAAACACCATATATTTT; CDR3 protein: CASSYSSGGRGNTIYF
clone size: -; D gene: TRBD1; J gene: TRBJ1-4; V gene: TRBV27; CDR3 DNA: TGTGCCAGCAGTCCGCAGGGGGCAGCGGAAAAACTGTTTTTT; CDR3 protein: CASSPQGAAEKLFF
clone size: -; D gene: TRBD2; J gene: TRBJ2-5; V gene: TRBV12-5; CDR3 DNA: TGTGCTAGTGGTTCCCCGGGACACCTGACTAGCGGGAGCGGGGAGACCCAGTACTTC; CDR3 protein: CASGSPGHLTSGSGETQYF
clone size: few; D gene: -; J gene: TRBJ2-7; V gene: TRBV11-3; CDR3 DNA: TGTGCCAGCAGCTTGGGGAGCTACGAGCAGTACTTC; CDR3 protein: CASSLGSYEQYF
clone size: -; D gene: -; J gene: TRBJ2-5; V gene: TRBV5-1; CDR3 DNA: TGCGCCAGCAGCTTGGTACGAGGGATGCAGGAGACCCAGTACTTC; CDR3 protein: CASSLVRGMQETQYF
clone size: few; D gene: TRBD2; J gene: TRBJ2-5; V gene: TRBV6-1; CDR3 DNA: TGTGCCAGCAGTGAATCTAGCGGGAGAGGGGTTAGAGAGACCCAGTACTTC; CDR3 protein: CASSESSGRGVRETQYF
clone size: -; D gene: TRBD2; J gene: TRBJ2-2; V gene: TRBV7-2; CDR3 DNA: TGTGCCAGCAGCATACTAGCGGGGGGGTATGGCGGGGAGCTGTTTTTT; CDR3 protein: CASSILAGGYGGELFF